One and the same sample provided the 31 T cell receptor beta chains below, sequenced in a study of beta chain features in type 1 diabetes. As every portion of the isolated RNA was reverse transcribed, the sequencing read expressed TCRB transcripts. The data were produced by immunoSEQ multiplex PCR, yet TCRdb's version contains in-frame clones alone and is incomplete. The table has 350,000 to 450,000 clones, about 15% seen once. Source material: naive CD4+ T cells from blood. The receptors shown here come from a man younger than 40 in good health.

The CDR3 loop is CASSQTGYPGAAAGYNEQFF. The CDR3 nucleotides are TGTGCCAGCAGCCAAACAGGCTACCCAGGGGCGGCGGCGGGATACAATGAGCAGTTCTTC. The rearrangement uses TRBV4-2 and TRBJ2-1; D is perhaps TRBD1 or TRBD2 (6 bases each). This CDR3 spans 20 amino acids. V shed 2 bases and J shed 4 bases, with 27 bases lying between them. Germline CDR1 and CDR2: LGHNA and YNFKEQ.

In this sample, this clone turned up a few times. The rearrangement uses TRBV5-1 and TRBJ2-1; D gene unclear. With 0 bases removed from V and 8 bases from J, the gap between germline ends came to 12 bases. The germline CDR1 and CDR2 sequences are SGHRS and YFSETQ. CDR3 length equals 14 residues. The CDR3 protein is CASSLVRPDDEQFF. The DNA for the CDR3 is TGCGCCAGCAGCTTGGTCCGGCCGGACGATGAGCAGTTCTTC.

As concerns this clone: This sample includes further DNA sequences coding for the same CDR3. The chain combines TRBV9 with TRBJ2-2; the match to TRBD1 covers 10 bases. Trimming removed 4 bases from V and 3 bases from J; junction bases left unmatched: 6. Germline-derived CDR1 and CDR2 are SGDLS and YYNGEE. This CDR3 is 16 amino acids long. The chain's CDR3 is CASSPRGQGYTGELFF. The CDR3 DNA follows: TGTGCCAGCAGCCCGCGGGGACAGGGGTACACCGGGGAGCTGTTTTTT.

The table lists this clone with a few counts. CDR3 nucleotide sequence: TGCGCCAGCAGCTCATATGTCTCCCGAGGCGATAATTCACCCCTCCACTTT. Protein: CASSSYVSRGDNSPLHF. This chain connects TRBV5-1 to TRBJ1-6; D is uncertain. Trimming cost V 3 bases and J 5 bases, with 18 bases left between them. The germline V gene has CDR1 SGHRS and CDR2 YFSETQ. The CDR3 consists of 17 residues.

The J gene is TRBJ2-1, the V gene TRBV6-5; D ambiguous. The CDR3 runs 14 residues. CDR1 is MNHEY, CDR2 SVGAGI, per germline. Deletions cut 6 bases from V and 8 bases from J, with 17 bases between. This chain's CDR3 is CASRDDTSRDEQFF. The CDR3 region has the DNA TGTGCCAGCAGGGACGACACGAGTCGGGATGAGCAGTTCTTC.

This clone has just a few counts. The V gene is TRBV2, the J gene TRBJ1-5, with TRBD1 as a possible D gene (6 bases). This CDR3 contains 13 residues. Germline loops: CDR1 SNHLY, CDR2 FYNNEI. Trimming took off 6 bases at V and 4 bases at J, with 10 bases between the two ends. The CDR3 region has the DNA TGTGCCAGCAGCGTCGACAGGAATCAGCCCCAGCATTTT. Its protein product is CASSVDRNQPQHF.

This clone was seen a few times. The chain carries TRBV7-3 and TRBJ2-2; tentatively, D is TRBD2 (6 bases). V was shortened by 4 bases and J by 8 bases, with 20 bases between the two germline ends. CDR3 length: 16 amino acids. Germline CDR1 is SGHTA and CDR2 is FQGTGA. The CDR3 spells CASSSQSRLVDGELFF. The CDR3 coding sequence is TGTGCCAGCAGCTCGCAATCCCGACTAGTGGATGGGGAGCTGTTTTTT.

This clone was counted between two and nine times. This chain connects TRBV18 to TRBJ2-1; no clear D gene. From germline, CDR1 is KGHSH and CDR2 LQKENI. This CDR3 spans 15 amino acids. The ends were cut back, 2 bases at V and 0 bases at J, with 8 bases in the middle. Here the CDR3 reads CASSPTASSYNEQFF. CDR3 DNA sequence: TGTGCCAGCTCACCAACGGCGAGCTCCTACAATGAGCAGTTCTTC.

The CDR3 loop is CAISGATGSEAFF. CDR3 sequence (DNA): TGTGCCATCAGTGGAGCGACAGGGAGTGAAGCTTTCTTT. V usage is TRBV10-3 and J usage is TRBJ1-1; 7 nucleotides line up with TRBD1. This CDR3 has 13 residues. The trim removed 4 bases at V and 7 bases at J, leaving 6 bases unmatched. The germline CDR1 and CDR2 sequences are ENHRY and SYGVKD.

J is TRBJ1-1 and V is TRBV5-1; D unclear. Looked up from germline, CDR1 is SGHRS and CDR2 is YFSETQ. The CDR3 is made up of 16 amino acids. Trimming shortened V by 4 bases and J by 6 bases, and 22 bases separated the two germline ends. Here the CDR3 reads CASSPVVGSIGAEAFF. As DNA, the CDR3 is TGCGCCAGCAGCCCGGTGGTGGGCTCGATAGGAGCTGAAGCTTTCTTT. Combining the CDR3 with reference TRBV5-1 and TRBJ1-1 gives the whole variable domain KAGVTQTPRYLIKTRGQQVTLSCSPISGHRSVSWYQQTPGQGLQFLFEYFSETQRNKGNFPGRFSGRQFSNSRSEMNVSTLELGDSALYLCASSPVVGSIGAEAFFGQGTRLTVV.

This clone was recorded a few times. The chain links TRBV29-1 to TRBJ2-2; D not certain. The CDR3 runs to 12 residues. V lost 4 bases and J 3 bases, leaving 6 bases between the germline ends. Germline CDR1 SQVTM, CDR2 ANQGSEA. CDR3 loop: CSVADHTGELFF. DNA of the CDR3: TGCAGCGTTGCAGACCACACCGGGGAGCTGTTTTTT.

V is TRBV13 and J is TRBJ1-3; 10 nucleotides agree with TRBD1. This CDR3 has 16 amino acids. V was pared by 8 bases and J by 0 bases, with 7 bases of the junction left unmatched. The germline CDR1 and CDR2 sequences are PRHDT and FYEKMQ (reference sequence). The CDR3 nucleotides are TGTGCCAGCGCCCGGACAGGGGGACCCTCTGGAAACACCATATATTTT. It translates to CASARTGGPSGNTIYF.

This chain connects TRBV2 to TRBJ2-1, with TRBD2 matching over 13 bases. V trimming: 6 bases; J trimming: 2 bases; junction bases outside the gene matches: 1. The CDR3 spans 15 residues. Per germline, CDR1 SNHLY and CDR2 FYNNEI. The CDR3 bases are TGTGCCAGCAGGACTAGCGGGGGGACCTACAATGAGCAGTTCTTC. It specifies CASRTSGGTYNEQFF. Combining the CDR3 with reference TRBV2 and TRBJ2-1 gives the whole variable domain EPEVTQTPSHQVTQMGQEVILRCVPISNHLYFYWYRQILGQKVEFLVSFYNNEISEKSEIFDDQFSVERPDGSNFTLKIRSTKLEDSAMYFCASRTSGGTYNEQFFGPGTRLTVL.

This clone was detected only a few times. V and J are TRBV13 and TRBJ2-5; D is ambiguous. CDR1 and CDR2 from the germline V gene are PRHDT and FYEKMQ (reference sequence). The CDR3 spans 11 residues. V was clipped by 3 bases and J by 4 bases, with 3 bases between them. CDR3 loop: CASSLTETQYF. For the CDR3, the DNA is TGTGCCAGCAGCTTGACAGAGACCCAGTACTTC.

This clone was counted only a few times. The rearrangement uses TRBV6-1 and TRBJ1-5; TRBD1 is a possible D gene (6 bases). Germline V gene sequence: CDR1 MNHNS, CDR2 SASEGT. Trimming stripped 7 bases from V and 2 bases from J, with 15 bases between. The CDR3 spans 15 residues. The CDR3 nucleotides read TGTGCCAGCAATACAGGGAGTTCGGGCAATCAGCCCCAGCATTTT. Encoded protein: CASNTGSSGNQPQHF.

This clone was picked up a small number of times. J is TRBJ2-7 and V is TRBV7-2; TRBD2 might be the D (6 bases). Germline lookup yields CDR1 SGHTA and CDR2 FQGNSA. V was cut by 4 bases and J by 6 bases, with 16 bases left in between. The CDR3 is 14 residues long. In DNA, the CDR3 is TGTGCCAGCAGCTCTGGGACTCCTATCCCCGAGCAGTACTTC. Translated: CASSSGTPIPEQYF.

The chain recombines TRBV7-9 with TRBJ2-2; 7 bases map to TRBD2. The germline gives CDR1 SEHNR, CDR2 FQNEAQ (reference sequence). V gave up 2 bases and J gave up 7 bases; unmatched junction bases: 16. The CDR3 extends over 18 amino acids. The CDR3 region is CASSLNFRLAPASGELFF. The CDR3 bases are TGTGCCAGCAGCTTAAACTTTAGACTAGCTCCCGCGAGCGGGGAGCTGTTTTTT.

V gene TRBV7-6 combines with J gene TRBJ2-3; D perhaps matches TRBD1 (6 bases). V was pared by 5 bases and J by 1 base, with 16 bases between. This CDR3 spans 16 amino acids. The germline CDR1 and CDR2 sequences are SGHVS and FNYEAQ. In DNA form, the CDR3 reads TGTGCCAGCAGCGCATACTCAGGGGTGGGCACAGATACGCAGTATTTT. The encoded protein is CASSAYSGVGTDTQYF.

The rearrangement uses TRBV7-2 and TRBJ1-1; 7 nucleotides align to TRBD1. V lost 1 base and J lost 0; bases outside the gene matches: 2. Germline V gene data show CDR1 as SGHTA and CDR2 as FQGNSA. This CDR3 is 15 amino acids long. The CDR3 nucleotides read TGTGCCAGCAGCTTAGAGGGGGCCATGAACACTGAAGCTTTCTTT. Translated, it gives CASSLEGAMNTEAFF.

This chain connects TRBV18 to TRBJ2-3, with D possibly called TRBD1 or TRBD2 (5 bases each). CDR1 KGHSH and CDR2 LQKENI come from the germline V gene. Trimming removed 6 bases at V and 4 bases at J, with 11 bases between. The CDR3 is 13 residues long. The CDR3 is CASSGQGADTQYF. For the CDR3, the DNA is TGTGCCAGCTCGGGCCAGGGAGCAGATACGCAGTATTTT.

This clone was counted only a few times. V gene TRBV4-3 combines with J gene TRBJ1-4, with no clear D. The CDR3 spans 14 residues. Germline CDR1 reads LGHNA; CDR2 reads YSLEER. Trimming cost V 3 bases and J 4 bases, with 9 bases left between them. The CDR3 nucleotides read TGCGCCAGCAGCCATGGATTTGGTAATGAAAAACTGTTTTTT. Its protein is CASSHGFGNEKLFF.

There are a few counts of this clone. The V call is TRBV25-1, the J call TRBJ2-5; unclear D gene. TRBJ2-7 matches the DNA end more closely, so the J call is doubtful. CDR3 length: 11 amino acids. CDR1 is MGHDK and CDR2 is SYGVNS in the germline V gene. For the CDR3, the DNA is TGTGCCACCGTTAGGGTCTACGAGCAGTACTTC. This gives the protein CATVRVYEQYF.

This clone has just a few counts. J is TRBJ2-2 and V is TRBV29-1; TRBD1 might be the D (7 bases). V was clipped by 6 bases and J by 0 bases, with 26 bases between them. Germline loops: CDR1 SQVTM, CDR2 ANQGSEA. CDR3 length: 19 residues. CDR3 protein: CSVAAVAWQGGANTGELFF. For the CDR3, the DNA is TGCAGCGTGGCAGCAGTTGCATGGCAGGGGGGCGCGAACACCGGGGAGCTGTTTTTT.

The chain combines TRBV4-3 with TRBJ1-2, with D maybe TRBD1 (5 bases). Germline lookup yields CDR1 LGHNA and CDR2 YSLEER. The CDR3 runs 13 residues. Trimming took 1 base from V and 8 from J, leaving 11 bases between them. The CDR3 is CASSQGSGVGYTF. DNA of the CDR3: TGCGCCAGCAGCCAAGGATCGGGGGTCGGCTACACCTTC.

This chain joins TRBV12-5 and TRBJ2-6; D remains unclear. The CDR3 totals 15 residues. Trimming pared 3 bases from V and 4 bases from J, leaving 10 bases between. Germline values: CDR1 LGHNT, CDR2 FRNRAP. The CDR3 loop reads CASGLGSAGANVLTF. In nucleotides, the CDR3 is TGTGCTAGTGGTTTAGGCTCGGCGGGGGCCAACGTCCTGACTTTC.

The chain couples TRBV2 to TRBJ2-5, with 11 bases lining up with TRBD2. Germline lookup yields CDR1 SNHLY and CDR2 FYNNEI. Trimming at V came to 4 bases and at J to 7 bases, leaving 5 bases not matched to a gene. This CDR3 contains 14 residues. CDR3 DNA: TGTGCCAGCAGTGGTGGTCTAGCGGGAGGGACCCAGTACTTC. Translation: CASSGGLAGGTQYF.

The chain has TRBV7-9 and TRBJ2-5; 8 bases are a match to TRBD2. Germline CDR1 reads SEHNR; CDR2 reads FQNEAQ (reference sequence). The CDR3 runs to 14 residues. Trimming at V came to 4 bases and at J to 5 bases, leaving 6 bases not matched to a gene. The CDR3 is CASSSRGGRETQYF. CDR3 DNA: TGTGCCAGCAGCTCCCGCGGGGGGCGGGAGACCCAGTACTTC.

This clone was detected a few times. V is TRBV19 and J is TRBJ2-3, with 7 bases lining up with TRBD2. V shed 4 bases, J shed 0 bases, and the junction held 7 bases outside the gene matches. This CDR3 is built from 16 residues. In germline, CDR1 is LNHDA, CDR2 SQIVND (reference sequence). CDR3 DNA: TGTGCCAGTAGTACACTAGCGTTCTCTAGCACAGATACGCAGTATTTT. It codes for CASSTLAFSSTDTQYF.

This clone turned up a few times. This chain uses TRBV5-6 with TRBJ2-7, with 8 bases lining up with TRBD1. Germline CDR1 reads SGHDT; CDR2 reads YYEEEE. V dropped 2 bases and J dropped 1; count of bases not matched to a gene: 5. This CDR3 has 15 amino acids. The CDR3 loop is CASSFLRTGSYEQYV. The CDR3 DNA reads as TGTGCCAGCAGCTTCCTCCGGACAGGGTCCTACGAGCAGTACGTC.

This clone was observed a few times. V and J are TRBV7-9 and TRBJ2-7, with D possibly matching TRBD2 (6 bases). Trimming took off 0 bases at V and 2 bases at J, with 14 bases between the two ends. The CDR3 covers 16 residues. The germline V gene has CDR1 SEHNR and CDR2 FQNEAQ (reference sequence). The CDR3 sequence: CASSLAGKGTPYEQYF. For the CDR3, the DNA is TGTGCCAGCAGCTTAGCGGGAAAGGGGACTCCCTACGAGCAGTACTTC.

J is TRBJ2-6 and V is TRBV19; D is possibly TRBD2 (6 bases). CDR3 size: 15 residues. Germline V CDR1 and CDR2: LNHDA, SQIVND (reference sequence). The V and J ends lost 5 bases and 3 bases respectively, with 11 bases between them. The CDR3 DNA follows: TGTGCCAGTAGTGCAGAGGGACTTGGGGCCAACGTCCTGACTTTC. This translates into CASSAEGLGANVLTF.